The 2 T cell receptor beta chains in this list originate from one sample, sequenced in a study of T-cell reconstitution after alpha-beta-depleted transplantation in children. For TCRbeta, the library was prepared with unique molecular identifiers. TCRdb redid the calling of the PCR reads with MiXCR, one entry per CDR3 protein. The repertoire holds about 420,000 distinct CDR3 sequences, roughly a tenth seen once, with approximately 5% in the top ten. The material was PBMCs from the stem cell graft donor, obtained from the stem cell graft. These receptors all come from a human donor who donated a stem cell graft to a child with acute myeloid leukemia.

This clonotype has only a few counts. The chain uses TRBV27 and TRBJ1-2; unclear D gene. CDR3 length: 14 residues. The germline V gene has CDR1 MNHEY and CDR2 SMNVEV (reference sequence). Trimming cost V 6 bases and J 6 bases, with 17 bases left between them. The CDR3 region is CASSPGVSADGYTF. For the CDR3, the DNA is TGTGCCAGCAGCCCCGGGGTATCGGCGGATGGCTACACCTTC.

This clonotype has ten or more counts. The chain couples TRBV5-1 to TRBJ2-3, with 8 bases aligning to TRBD2. Germline V gene sequence: CDR1 SGHRS, CDR2 YFSETQ. The CDR3 consists of 13 residues. V lost 7 bases, J lost 7 bases, and 8 bases stayed unmatched. CDR3 DNA: TGCGCCAGCGCAGCGGGAGAGATAAATACGCAGTATTTT. This translates into CASAAGEINTQYF.